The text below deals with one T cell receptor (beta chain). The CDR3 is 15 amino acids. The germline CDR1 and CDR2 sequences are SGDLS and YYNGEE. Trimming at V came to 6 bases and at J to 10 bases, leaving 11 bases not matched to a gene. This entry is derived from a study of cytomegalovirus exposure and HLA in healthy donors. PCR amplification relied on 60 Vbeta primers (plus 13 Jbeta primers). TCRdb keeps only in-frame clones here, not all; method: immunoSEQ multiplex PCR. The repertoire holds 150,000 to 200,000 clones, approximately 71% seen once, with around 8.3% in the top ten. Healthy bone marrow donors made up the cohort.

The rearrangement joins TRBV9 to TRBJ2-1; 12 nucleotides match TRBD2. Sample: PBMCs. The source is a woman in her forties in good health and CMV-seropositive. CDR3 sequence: CASNNLVGLAGEQFF. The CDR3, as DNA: TGTGCCAGCAACAACCTAGTCGGACTAGCGGGAGAGCAGTTCTTC.